These T cell receptor beta chains were read from a single sample in a study of blood T cell repertoires in COVID-19. Repertoires were generated with immunoSEQ multiplex PCR, while TCRdb's copy carries only in-frame clones and drops some. The repertoire includes about 75,000 clones, over 65% of them detected once, and 2.5% to 3% sits in the top ten. Sequencing used peripheral blood. All receptors derive from a human donor with acute or convalescent COVID-19. The donor label of this sample is uncertain. Each CDR3 is given with its conserved first and last residue. A D gene is named only where the DNA matches it firmly. Where a row states a size, it is once, few, many or the class of an expanded clone; other rows omit it.

TRBD1	TRBV19	TRBJ1-5	.	CATGGGQYSNQPQHF	TGTGCCACAGGTGGGGGACAGTATAGCAATCAGCCCCAGCATTTT
.	TRBV5-1	TRBJ1-1	.	CASSLGPGMNTEAFF	TGCGCCAGCAGCTTGGGTCCAGGGATGAACACTGAAGCTTTCTTT
.	TRBV18	TRBJ1-5	.	CASSHGGIDQPQHF	TGTGCCAGCTCACATGGGGGGATAGATCAGCCCCAGCATTTT
.	TRBV7-8	TRBJ2-3	many	CASSERVTVAPPDTQYF	TGTGCCAGCAGCGAGAGGGTAACCGTAGCCCCCCCAGATACGCAGTATTTT
.	TRBV7-2	TRBJ2-3	few	CASSLSRTGLADTQYF	TGTGCCAGCAGCTTATCGCGCACAGGGTTAGCAGATACGCAGTATTTT
TRBD2	TRBV10-1	TRBJ2-7	few	CASSEFKHWRTAGAYEQYF	TGCGCCAGCAGTGAGTTTAAGCACTGGAGGACGGCGGGGGCCTACGAGCAGTACTTC
.	TRBV6-5	TRBJ1-5	.	CASWPQGKSNQPQHF	TGTGCCAGCTGGCCTCAGGGGAAAAGCAATCAGCCCCAGCATTTT
TRBD2	TRBV7-2	TRBJ2-5	.	CASRIAGGRGETQYF	TGTGCCAGCAGAATAGCGGGGGGGAGGGGAGAGACCCAGTACTTC
.	TRBV19	TRBJ2-7	.	CASRVRWDTLTYEQYF	TGTGCCAGTAGGGTTCGGTGGGACACCTTGACCTACGAGCAGTACTTC
TRBD2	TRBV2	TRBJ2-2	few	CASSPPGLRNTGELFF	TGTGCCAGCAGTCCCCCGGGACTACGAAACACCGGGGAGCTGTTTTTT
TRBD2	TRBV7-9	TRBJ2-4	.	CASSLPSGEFLAKNIQYF	TGTGCCAGCAGCTTACCTAGCGGGGAGTTTCTAGCCAAAAACATTCAGTACTTC
.	TRBV5-8	TRBJ2-2	once	CASSLTNAGELFF	TGTGCCAGCAGCTTGACTAACGCCGGGGAGCTGTTTTTT
.	TRBV9	TRBJ1-2	.	CASSVGSGFKDYGYTF	TGTGCCAGCAGCGTAGGTTCGGGGTTTAAAGACTATGGCTACACCTTC
TRBD1	TRBV5-1	TRBJ2-2	few	CASSIHRGRVTGELFF	TGCGCCAGCAGCATACACAGGGGTCGTGTCACCGGGGAGCTGTTTTTT
TRBD2	TRBV11-3	TRBJ2-1	.	CASSPGTLPGGNEQFF	TGTGCCAGCAGCCCAGGGACTCTTCCGGGAGGCAATGAGCAGTTCTTC
TRBD1	TRBV15	TRBJ2-2	.	CATSSSERGLDGELFF	TGTGCCACCAGCAGCTCAGAGAGGGGGCTTGACGGGGAGCTGTTTTTT
TRBD2	TRBV27	TRBJ2-7	.	CANPLAGDSYEQYF	TGTGCCAATCCACTAGCGGGAGATTCCTACGAGCAGTACTTC
TRBD2	TRBV13	TRBJ2-3	.	CASSLDGPGGGAKDTQYF	TGTGCCAGCAGCTTAGATGGACCGGGAGGAGGTGCTAAAGATACGCAGTATTTT
.	TRBV28	TRBJ2-3	.	CASSFRAISTDTQYF	TGTGCCAGCAGTTTCCGAGCCATTAGCACAGATACGCAGTATTTT
TRBD1	TRBV7-9	TRBJ1-1	.	CASSSRLGTGGEAFF	TGTGCCAGCAGCTCCCGCCTGGGGACAGGGGGCGAAGCTTTCTTT
.	TRBV7-7	TRBJ2-5	.	CASSSGETQYF	TGTGCTAGCAGCTCTGGCGAGACCCAGTACTTC
TRBD1	TRBV19	TRBJ2-2	.	CASSPLTGGSNTGELFF	TGTGCCAGTAGCCCTCTGACAGGGGGATCGAACACCGGGGAGCTGTTTTTT
.	TRBV28	TRBJ1-2	.	CASSVSQGGGYTF	TGTGCCAGCAGCGTTAGCCAGGGAGGAGGCTACACCTTC
TRBD2	TRBV7-2	TRBJ2-3	.	CASSPTSGRGDTQYF	TGTGCCAGCAGCCCAACTAGCGGGAGAGGAGATACGCAGTATTTT
TRBD2	TRBV5-4	TRBJ2-5	.	CASSWTSGKETQYF	TGTGCCAGCAGCTGGACTAGCGGGAAAGAGACCCAGTACTTC
TRBD1	TRBV18	TRBJ1-1	.	CASSRGTANTEAFF	TGTGCCAGCTCACGCGGGACAGCGAACACTGAAGCTTTCTTT
.	TRBV10-3	TRBJ1-5	.	CAIKEGLGNQPQHF	TGTGCCATCAAGGAGGGTTTGGGCAATCAGCCCCAGCATTTT
TRBD1	TRBV14	TRBJ2-7	.	CASSPDRGFYEQYF	TGTGCCAGCAGTCCCGACAGGGGGTTTTACGAGCAGTACTTC
TRBD2	TRBV7-3	TRBJ2-3	once	CASSLREGDTQYF	TGTGCCAGCAGCCTCCGGGAGGGTGATACGCAGTATTTT
TRBD2	TRBV10-3	TRBJ2-3	.	CAISEPTSGPLTDTQYF	TGTGCCATCAGTGAGCCCACTAGCGGGCCCCTCACAGATACGCAGTATTTT
.	TRBV19	TRBJ2-7	.	CASSIEQGPSYEQYF	TGTGCCAGTAGTATAGAGCAGGGGCCCTCCTACGAGCAGTACTTC
.	TRBV19	TRBJ2-1	.	CASSITGMSNEQFF	TGTGCCAGTAGTATTACGGGAATGAGTAATGAGCAGTTCTTC
.	TRBV19	TRBJ1-2	few	CASRLQGTTNYGYTF	TGTGCCAGTAGGCTTCAGGGAACGACTAACTATGGCTACACCTTC
TRBD1	TRBV19	TRBJ1-5	once	CASNRGQGYQPQHF	TGTGCCAGTAACCGAGGACAGGGGTATCAGCCCCAGCATTTT
.	TRBV10-2	TRBJ1-1	few	CASSPPSLEAFF	TGCGCCAGCAGTCCGCCCTCATTGGAGGCTTTCTTT
.	TRBV5-1	TRBJ2-7	.	CASSLLGHEQYF	TGCGCCAGCAGCTTGCTGGGGCACGAGCAGTACTTC
TRBD2	TRBV6-5	TRBJ2-1	.	CASGRLAGALILFF	TGTGCCAGCGGCCGACTAGCGGGAGCCCTAATTTTGTTCTTC
.	TRBV5-1	TRBJ1-1	.	CASSLADGRTEAFF	TGCGCCAGCAGCTTGGCCGACGGGAGGACTGAAGCTTTCTTT
.	TRBV28	TRBJ1-3	.	CASTAGRLSSGNTIYF	TGTGCCAGCACCGCGGGAAGACTTAGCTCTGGAAACACCATATATTTT
TRBD1	TRBV3-1/TRBV3-2	TRBJ1-2	few	CASSPPTPGQRNYGYTF	TGTGCCAGCAGCCCCCCCACGCCGGGACAGAGGAACTATGGCTACACCTTC
.	TRBV3-1/TRBV3-2	TRBJ2-2	once	CASSQRGGYSTGELFF	TGTGCCAGCAGCCAAAGGGGGGGCTACAGCACCGGGGAGCTGTTTTTT
.	TRBV29-1	TRBJ2-7	.	CSVIGNNYEQYF	TGCAGCGTTATCGGGAACAACTACGAGCAGTACTTC
.	TRBV28	TRBJ1-5	.	CASTLTVSSNQPQHF	TGTGCCAGCACCTTGACAGTTTCTAGCAATCAGCCCCAGCATTTT
TRBD2	TRBV7-8	TRBJ2-3	once	CASSLVAPSFTSGSHTQYF	TGTGCCAGCAGCTTAGTAGCCCCCAGCTTCACTAGCGGGAGTCATACGCAGTATTTT
TRBD2	TRBV14	TRBJ2-1	few	CASSPWTSIGNNEQFF	TGTGCCAGCAGCCCATGGACTAGCATCGGGAACAATGAGCAGTTCTTC
TRBD1	TRBV3-1/TRBV3-2	TRBJ2-7	.	CASSPFSRDRGGEQYF	TGTGCCAGCAGCCCATTCTCCCGGGACAGGGGTGGGGAGCAGTACTTC
.	TRBV5-1	TRBJ1-1	.	CASSLAGRDTEAFF	TGCGCCAGCAGCTTGGCCGGGAGGGACACTGAAGCTTTCTTT
TRBD2	TRBV27	TRBJ2-1	.	CASSIGLAGNEQFF	TGTGCCAGCAGTATTGGACTAGCGGGCAATGAGCAGTTCTTC
TRBD1	TRBV28	TRBJ2-7	.	CASRTGAAYEQYF	TGTGCCAGCAGAACAGGGGCGGCCTACGAGCAGTACTTC
TRBD1	TRBV5-1	TRBJ2-1	.	CASTGTGNTKSSYNEQFF	TGCGCCAGCACCGGGACAGGGAACACCAAGAGCTCCTACAATGAGCAGTTCTTC
TRBD1	TRBV29-1	TRBJ2-5	once	CSVDPAQGQAYQETQYF	TGCAGCGTTGATCCGGCACAAGGACAGGCCTACCAAGAGACCCAGTACTTC
.	TRBV6-6	TRBJ1-2	.	CASSYVTGVYGYTF	TGTGCCAGCAGTTACGTAACAGGAGTCTATGGCTACACCTTC
TRBD1	TRBV11-2	TRBJ1-5	.	CASSQGQGHQPQHF	TGTGCCAGCAGCCAGGGACAGGGGCATCAGCCCCAGCATTTT
.	TRBV6-5	TRBJ1-3	.	CASDTRSGNTIYF	TGTGCCAGCGACACACGCTCTGGAAACACCATATATTTT